The 14 T cell receptor beta chains listed next were all sequenced from one sample in a study of cytomegalovirus exposure and HLA in healthy donors. Researchers ran the PCR with 60 Vbeta and 13 Jbeta primers. Assay used: immunoSEQ multiplex PCR; TCRdb lists only in-frame clones, some missing. In the table there are 120,000 to 150,000 clones, 82% of which are singletons. The sample consisted of PBMCs. The receptors were sampled from a male donor in good health and CMV-seronegative.

This rearrangement joins TRBV28 to TRBJ1-2; D unclear. V lost 3 bases, J lost 5 bases, and 7 bases lay in between. The CDR3 sequence is 12 residues long. Germline V gives CDR1 MDHEN, CDR2 SYDVKM. CDR3 amino acids: CASSLEGYGYTF. CDR3 coding DNA: TGTGCCAGCAGTTTGGAGGGTTATGGCTACACCTTC.

This rearrangement joins TRBV27 to TRBJ1-6, with a tentative D call TRBD1 (6 bases). The V gene's germline CDR1 is MNHEY and CDR2 SMNVEV (reference sequence). This CDR3 region has 13 residues. Trimming took off 5 bases at V and 8 bases at J, with 10 bases between the two ends. CDR3: CASSQGPYSPLHF. DNA of the CDR3: TGTGCCAGCAGTCAGGGGCCCTATTCACCCCTCCACTTT.

V gene TRBV18 combines with J gene TRBJ2-2; 7 nucleotides align to TRBD1. V shed 3 bases and J 2 bases; nucleotides not matched to a gene: 3. The CDR3 extends over 15 amino acids. CDR1 KGHSH and CDR2 LQKENI come from the germline V gene. The CDR3 reads CASSPDRENTGELFF. The CDR3 coding sequence is TGTGCCAGCTCACCCGACAGGGAAAACACCGGGGAGCTGTTTTTT.

This chain joins TRBV28 and TRBJ2-5; D is perhaps TRBD2 (5 bases). Germline CDR1 MDHEN, CDR2 SYDVKM. With 8 bases removed from V and 5 bases from J, the gap between germline ends came to 18 bases. The CDR3 consists of 14 residues. CDR3 in DNA: TGTGCCAGCTGTCGGGCTAGGAGGAGGGAGACCCAGTACTTC. Amino acids: CASCRARRRETQYF.

This clone has just a few counts. The J gene is TRBJ2-1, the V gene TRBV19, with D unresolved. Trimming shortened V by 3 bases and J by 4 bases, and 7 bases separated the two germline ends. The CDR3 is 13 amino acids. Germline CDR1 is LNHDA and CDR2 is SQIVND (reference sequence). The CDR3 DNA reads as TGTGCCAGTAGTATCCAGTTGTACAATGAGCAGTTCTTC. It yields the protein CASSIQLYNEQFF.

The genes are TRBV7-2 and TRBJ2-3; D is unresolved. V dropped 1 base and J dropped 7 bases, with 9 bases sitting between them. CDR3 length equals 13 residues. Germline V CDR1 and CDR2: SGHTA, FQGNSA. The CDR3 loop is CASSLGRDHTQYF. CDR3 coding DNA: TGTGCCAGCAGCTTAGGCCGCGATCATACGCAGTATTTT.

This clone occurred once. This chain joins TRBV7-9 and TRBJ1-1; 7 bases map to TRBD1. Trimming cost V 4 bases and J 5 bases; bases outside gene matches: 4. Germline CDR1 is SEHNR and CDR2 is FQNEAQ (reference sequence). CDR3 length: 13 amino acids. The CDR3 reads CASSYTGVTEAFF. CDR3 coding DNA: TGTGCCAGCAGCTACACAGGGGTTACTGAAGCTTTCTTT.

The CDR3: CASSPRTGAGELFF. DNA for the CDR3: TGTGCCAGCAGCCCCCGGACAGGCGCCGGGGAGCTGTTTTTT. This chain links TRBV9 with TRBJ2-2, with 7 bases aligning to TRBD1. Germline CDR1 reads SGDLS; CDR2 reads YYNGEE. With V trimmed by 4 bases and J by 6 bases, 6 bases remained unmatched. This CDR3 has 14 residues.

The table lists this clone with a count of one. V usage is TRBV19 and J usage is TRBJ2-7, with a weak D call TRBD1 (5 bases). This CDR3 is built from 14 residues. V dropped 3 bases and J dropped 6 bases, with 15 bases sitting between them. CDR1 and CDR2 (germline): LNHDA, SQIVND (reference sequence). The CDR3, as DNA: TGTGCCAGTAGTATTCGACACGGTGGGGCCGAGCAGTACTTC. Protein: CASSIRHGGAEQYF.

V usage is TRBV19 and J usage is TRBJ1-2; maybe TRBD1 (5 bases). From germline, CDR1 is LNHDA and CDR2 SQIVND (reference sequence). The CDR3 contains 15 residues. Trimming stripped 6 bases from V and 4 bases from J, with 18 bases between. CDR3 sequence: CASSFSFDSRYGYTF. The DNA for the CDR3 is TGTGCCAGTAGCTTTTCTTTCGACAGTCGCTATGGCTACACCTTC.

The chain employs TRBV15 and TRBJ1-1; a weak D match, TRBD1 (5 bases). This CDR3 comprises 14 residues. V was shortened by 1 base and J by 1 base, with 7 bases between the two germline ends. Germline V gene sequence: CDR1 LNHNV, CDR2 YYDKDF (reference sequence). The DNA for the CDR3 is TGTGCCACCAGCAGAGGGGGCCAGAACACTGAAGCTTTCTTT. As protein: CATSRGGQNTEAFF.

This sequence joins TRBV7-9 and TRBJ2-4; 7 bases match TRBD2. J was trimmed by 8 bases and V by 1 base; bases with no gene match: 5. CDR3 length: 14 residues. Germline lookup yields CDR1 SEHNR and CDR2 FQNEAQ (reference sequence). The CDR3 region is CASSLVGGMDIQYF. The DNA for the CDR3 is TGTGCCAGCAGCTTAGTGGGGGGGATGGACATTCAGTACTTC.

CDR3 bases: TGTGCCAGCAGCCCAAGCTTGAACGAAAAACTGTTTTTT. Translated, it gives CASSPSLNEKLFF. The chain recombines TRBV7-8 with TRBJ1-4; D is undetermined. V dropped 5 bases and J dropped 8 bases, with 12 bases sitting between them. Germline CDR1 and CDR2: SGHVS and FQNEAQ. The CDR3 spans 13 residues.

V gene TRBV6-5 combines with J gene TRBJ2-3; D possibly corresponds to TRBD2 (5 bases). CDR3 length equals 13 residues. The germline CDR1 and CDR2 sequences are MNHEY and SVGAGI. Trimming stripped 7 bases from V and 7 bases from J, with 15 bases between. As DNA, the CDR3 is TGTGCCAGCATGAGGCAGGTCGGGAATACGCAGTATTTT. Translation gives CASMRQVGNTQYF.